A single sample gave rise to the 21 T cell receptor beta chains below, sequenced in a study of memory CD4+ T cells and cytomegalovirus serostatus. TCRdb keeps only in-frame clones here, not all; method: immunoSEQ multiplex PCR. In the table there are around 88,000 clones, approximately 80% of which are singletons. The sort gate was single viable CD3+CD4+CD8-CD45RO+ cells for memory CD4+ T cells. Sequenced material: memory CD4+ T cells from blood. Receptors originate from an adult in good health and CMV-seropositive.

The genes are TRBV15 and TRBJ2-2, with a possible D match to TRBD2 (5 bases). CDR1 LNHNV and CDR2 YYDKDF come from the germline V gene (reference sequence). CDR3 size: 14 residues. V shed 3 bases and J shed 6 bases, with 11 bases lying between them. CDR3 nucleotide sequence: TGTGCCACCAGCAGTACTGAGGGAGCCGGGGAGCTGTTTTTT. This encodes CATSSTEGAGELFF.

Worth noting for this clone: This sample also contains other DNA sequences that code for the same CDR3. This chain links TRBV7-2 with TRBJ2-1, with 12 bases matching TRBD2. The junction had 7 bases not matched to a gene; V was cut back by 3 bases and J by 4 bases. Looked up from germline, CDR1 is SGHTA and CDR2 is FQGNSA. The CDR3 is made up of 17 amino acids. The CDR3 here is CASSLASGRGVYNEQFF. The CDR3 DNA follows: TGTGCCAGCAGCTTGGCTAGCGGGAGGGGCGTTTACAATGAGCAGTTCTTC.

The genes are TRBV6-1 and TRBJ1-1; D not resolved. Germline CDR1 and CDR2: MNHNS and SASEGT. CDR3 length: 13 residues. V lost 11 bases and J lost 1, with 14 bases in between. The CDR3 DNA reads TGTGCCGCTACGACACGAAAGAACACTGAAGCTTTCTTT. Protein product: CAATTRKNTEAFF.

V gene TRBV7-3 combines with J gene TRBJ2-3, with 9 bases lining up with TRBD2. Germline loops: CDR1 SGHTA, CDR2 FQGTGA. J was trimmed by 2 bases and V by 3 bases; bases with no gene match: 3. The CDR3 extends over 15 amino acids. The DNA for the CDR3 is TGTGCCAGCAGCTTCGGCGGGAGGGACACAGATACGCAGTATTTT. Translated, it gives CASSFGGRDTDTQYF.

J is TRBJ1-1 and V is TRBV19, with 7 nucleotides matching TRBD1. The V gene end was trimmed by 6 bases and the J gene end by 1 base; junction bases not matched to a gene: 8. CDR1 and CDR2 (germline): LNHDA, SQIVND (reference sequence). The CDR3 sequence is 15 residues long. CDR3 sequence: CASSFAGQRNTEAFF. In DNA, the CDR3 is TGTGCCAGTAGCTTCGCGGGACAGCGGAACACTGAAGCTTTCTTT.

This rearrangement joins TRBV5-6 to TRBJ2-1; no definite D call. Trimming took 0 bases from V and 9 from J, leaving 13 bases between them. Germline CDR1 and CDR2: SGHDT and YYEEEE. This CDR3 has 14 residues. The CDR3 sequence: CASSLASGVGEQFF. The DNA of the CDR3 is TGTGCCAGCAGCTTGGCCTCTGGGGTCGGTGAGCAGTTCTTC. Based on the CDR3 plus reference TRBV5-6 and TRBJ2-1, the full variable domain is DAGVTQSPTHLIKTRGQQVTLRCSPKSGHDTVSWYQQALGQGPQFIFQYYEEEERQRGNFPDRFSGHQFPNYSSELNVNALLLGDSALYLCASSLASGVGEQFFGPGTRLTVL.

The chain carries TRBV7-2 and TRBJ2-7, with TRBD2 matching 11 bases. CDR3 length equals 15 residues. The trim removed 5 bases at V and 3 bases at J, leaving 6 bases unmatched. Germline V lookup: CDR1 SGHTA, CDR2 FQGNSA. The CDR3 DNA reads as TGTGCCAGCAGCCCCCCCGGGACTAGCGGCTACGAGCAGTACTTC. It specifies CASSPPGTSGYEQYF. Full variable domain (missing parts from reference TRBV7-2 and TRBJ2-7): GAGVSQSPSNKVTEKGKDVELRCDPISGHTALYWYRQSLGQGLEFLIYFQGNSAPDKSGLPSDRFSAERTGGSVSTLTIQRTQQEDSAVYLCASSPPGTSGYEQYFGPGTRLTVT.

The V gene is TRBV4-1, the J gene TRBJ2-5, with 12 bases fitting TRBD2. This CDR3 spans 22 amino acids. Germline V gene lookup returns CDR1 MGHRA and CDR2 YSYEKL. The V segment lost 3 bases and the J segment 5 bases; nucleotides outside the gene matches: 25. CDR3 nucleotide sequence: TGCGCCAGCAGCCACAAGGACATCAGACTAGCGGGAGAGGGGGTACCGAGGGAGACCCAGTACTTC. It is translated as CASSHKDIRLAGEGVPRETQYF.

This chain uses TRBV7-2 with TRBJ2-5; D gene unclear. This CDR3 region has 12 residues. Trimming pared 3 bases from V and 5 bases from J, leaving 7 bases between. Per the germline V gene, CDR1 is SGHTA and CDR2 is FQGNSA. CDR3 amino acids: CASSFSRETQYF. CDR3 in DNA: TGTGCCAGCAGCTTCTCGAGGGAGACCCAGTACTTC.

The chain uses TRBV6-1 and TRBJ1-5; TRBD1 is a possible D gene (5 bases). The ends were cut back, 3 bases at V and 3 bases at J, with 9 bases in the middle. This CDR3 spans 14 amino acids. Germline values: CDR1 MNHNS, CDR2 SASEGT. The CDR3 spells CASSESGLNQPQHF. CDR3 nucleotides: TGTGCCAGCAGTGAGTCGGGGCTCAATCAGCCCCAGCATTTT.

The rearrangement joins TRBV11-2 to TRBJ2-5; D not resolved. Trimming took off 1 base at V and 1 base at J, with 13 bases between the two ends. The CDR3 is 16 amino acids. Germline V gene sequence: CDR1 SGHAT, CDR2 FQNNGV. CDR3 loop: CASSLGIGAGQETQYF. In DNA, the CDR3 is TGTGCCAGCAGCTTAGGTATCGGAGCCGGCCAAGAGACCCAGTACTTC. Full variable domain (outside the CDR3, taken from reference TRBV11-2 and TRBJ2-5): EAGVAQSPRYKIIEKRQSVAFWCNPISGHATLYWYQQILGQGPKLLIQFQNNGVVDDSQLPKDRFSAERLKGVDSTLKIQPAKLEDSAVYLCASSLGIGAGQETQYFGPGTRLLVL.

The chain employs TRBV10-2 and TRBJ1-2, with D perhaps matching TRBD1 (5 bases). This CDR3 has 13 residues. Trimming pared 7 bases from V and 7 bases from J, leaving 16 bases between. The V gene's germline CDR1 is WSHSY and CDR2 SAAADI. The CDR3 DNA reads as TGCGCCAGCAAACCTTCTTTGGGGGGTGGCTACACCTTC. It is translated as CASKPSLGGGYTF.

CDR3 amino acids: CASSDPRTGSSYEQYF. Here the CDR3 DNA reads TGTGCCAGCAGTGACCCGAGGACTGGGAGCTCCTACGAGCAGTACTTC. This chain connects TRBV6-1 to TRBJ2-7; the D gene is possibly TRBD2 (5 bases). Germline V gives CDR1 MNHNS, CDR2 SASEGT. The CDR3 consists of 16 residues. Trimming shortened V by 3 bases and J by 0 bases, and 15 bases separated the two germline ends.

The rearrangement links TRBV9 to TRBJ2-3; D is unresolved. Trimming stripped 8 bases from V and 4 bases from J, with 5 bases between. This CDR3 has 10 residues. Per germline, CDR1 SGDLS and CDR2 YYNGEE. CDR3 protein: CASGSDTQYF. The CDR3 DNA is TGTGCCAGTGGGTCAGATACGCAGTATTTT.

The chain uses TRBV6-1 and TRBJ1-2; 7 nucleotides align to TRBD1. Germline V gene sequence: CDR1 MNHNS, CDR2 SASEGT. Trimming removed 5 bases from V and 5 bases from J; junction bases left unmatched: 2. This CDR3 comprises 12 residues. The CDR3 coding sequence is TGTGCCAGCAGTCCGGGACAGTATGGCTACACCTTC. Residues: CASSPGQYGYTF.

The genes are TRBV9 and TRBJ2-5; no reliable D call. V was pared by 3 bases and J by 2 bases, with 17 bases between. The CDR3 sequence is 16 residues long. In germline, CDR1 is SGDLS, CDR2 YYNGEE. The CDR3 bases are TGTGCCAGCAGCGCCTCCGTTTCCACAGCGCAAGAGACCCAGTACTTC. This codes for CASSASVSTAQETQYF.

The chain joins TRBV28 to TRBJ1-2; D is unclear. The V gene lost 6 bases and the J gene lost 7 bases, with 18 bases spanning the gap. The germline gives CDR1 MDHEN, CDR2 SYDVKM. This CDR3 has 14 amino acids. The CDR3 here is CASSLSFDDFGYTF. The CDR3 DNA is TGTGCCAGCAGCCTGTCGTTTGATGATTTTGGCTACACCTTC.

The rearrangement uses TRBV27 and TRBJ2-2; the D gene is possibly TRBD1 (9 bases). Germline values: CDR1 MNHEY, CDR2 SMNVEV (reference sequence). Trimming removed 6 bases from V and 7 bases from J, with 18 bases in between. The CDR3 has 15 residues. The CDR3 protein is CASRKVAGQGGELFF. CDR3 coding DNA: TGTGCCAGCAGGAAAGTAGCGGGACAGGGCGGGGAGCTGTTTTTT.

This clone was seen only a few times. The chain uses TRBV20-1 and TRBJ1-2; D is undetermined. CDR3 length: 11 residues. From germline, CDR1 is DFQATT and CDR2 SNEGSKA (reference sequence). V lost 5 bases and J 4 bases, leaving 8 bases between the germline ends. The CDR3 reads CSALDTYGYTF. The CDR3 coding sequence is TGCAGTGCTCTCGACACCTATGGCTACACCTTC.

The rearrangement joins TRBV11-1 to TRBJ2-1; the match to TRBD2 covers 14 bases. The germline gives CDR1 SGHAT, CDR2 FQDESV (reference sequence). The CDR3 is 16 residues long. J was trimmed by 6 bases and V by 2 bases; bases with no gene match: 3. CDR3 amino acids: CASSLSTSGRGNEQFF. The CDR3 DNA reads as TGTGCCAGCAGCTTATCGACTAGCGGGAGGGGCAATGAGCAGTTCTTC. Full variable domain (rest looked up from reference TRBV11-1 and TRBJ2-1): EAEVAQSPRYKITEKSQAVAFWCDPISGHATLYWYRQILGQGPELLVQFQDESVVDDSQLPKDRFSAERLKGVDSTLKIQPAELGDSAMYLCASSLSTSGRGNEQFFGPGTRLTVL.

The chain uses TRBV7-2 and TRBJ2-6, with a weak D call TRBD1 (6 bases). The germline gives CDR1 SGHTA, CDR2 FQGNSA. The CDR3 is 17 residues long. Trimming removed 4 bases at V and 0 bases at J, with 13 bases between. DNA of the CDR3: TGTGCCAGCAGCTCCCAGGGGAGATCCTCTGGGGCCAACGTCCTGACTTTC. It translates to CASSSQGRSSGANVLTF.